Each of the 20 T cell receptor beta chains below was sequenced from the same sample in a study of cytomegalovirus exposure and HLA in healthy donors. Amplification used 60 Vbeta primers and 13 Jbeta primers. Profiling relied on immunoSEQ multiplex PCR, and the TCRdb table lists in-frame clones only, not all of them. Among around 90,000 clones listed, around 60% were seen once. The sequenced sample was PBMCs. These receptors all come from a human donor in good health.

The V call is TRBV6-5, the J call TRBJ2-5; 7 bases match TRBD2. The germline CDR1 and CDR2 sequences are MNHEY and SVGAGI. The CDR3 contains 15 residues. The J segment lost 5 bases and the V segment lost 4 bases, leaving 10 bases of the junction unmatched. CDR3 loop: CASSSWTRDGETQYF. The CDR3 DNA sequence: TGTGCCAGCAGTTCCTGGACTAGGGATGGGGAGACCCAGTACTTC.

This chain connects TRBV5-4 to TRBJ1-4, with D tentatively TRBD1 (5 bases). The CDR3 loop spans 15 amino acids. The V gene's germline CDR1 is SGHNT and CDR2 YYREEE (reference sequence). Trimming pared 1 base from V and 3 bases from J, leaving 10 bases between. This chain's CDR3 is CASSLSRASNEKLFF. The CDR3 DNA reads TGTGCCAGCAGCTTGTCCAGGGCGTCTAATGAAAAACTGTTTTTT.

This clone was seen just once. The chain recombines TRBV19 with TRBJ2-5; tentative D call: TRBD1 (6 bases). There are 13 residues in the CDR3. V was clipped by 6 bases and J by 4 bases, with 12 bases between them. Germline V gene lookup returns CDR1 LNHDA and CDR2 SQIVND (reference sequence). CDR3 protein: CASSPRGGETQYF. As DNA, the CDR3 is TGTGCCAGTAGCCCACGAGGGGGAGAGACCCAGTACTTC.

V gene TRBV4-1 combines with J gene TRBJ2-1, with D unclear. Germline CDR1 MGHRA, CDR2 YSYEKL. Trimming removed 4 bases from V and 3 bases from J, with 13 bases in between. CDR3 length: 15 amino acids. CDR3: CASSPGGTSYNEQFF. CDR3 DNA: TGCGCCAGCAGCCCGGGTGGTACCAGCTACAATGAGCAGTTCTTC.

The chain couples TRBV5-1 to TRBJ2-7; D ambiguous. From germline, CDR1 is SGHRS and CDR2 YFSETQ. Trimming took 1 base from V and 2 from J, leaving 7 bases between them. The CDR3 covers 13 residues. The CDR3 protein is CASSLTPAYEQYF. CDR3 bases: TGCGCCAGCAGCTTGACCCCGGCCTACGAGCAGTACTTC.

V gene TRBV27 combines with J gene TRBJ1-2; D uncertain. The CDR3 loop spans 13 amino acids. The V and J ends lost 5 bases and 8 bases respectively, with 15 bases between them. Germline V gives CDR1 MNHEY, CDR2 SMNVEV (reference sequence). The CDR3 bases are TGTGCCAGCAGTCCTTACATCGGGTGGGGCTACACCTTC. Translating gives CASSPYIGWGYTF.

This rearrangement joins TRBV7-9 to TRBJ1-1; TRBD1 might be the D (5 bases). Germline assignment: CDR1 SEHNR and CDR2 FQNEAQ (reference sequence). Trimming removed 10 bases from V and 7 bases from J, with 22 bases in between. The CDR3 is made up of 14 amino acids. CDR3 sequence (DNA): TGTGCCACCTCAACGGCCGGCAGGGCTCATGAAGCTTTCTTT. This translates into CATSTAGRAHEAFF.

The gene calls are TRBV7-2 and TRBJ1-2, with a tentative D call TRBD1 (5 bases). CDR3 length: 14 amino acids. With 5 bases removed from V and 2 bases from J, the gap between germline ends came to 12 bases. Germline CDR1 and CDR2: SGHTA and FQGNSA. DNA for the CDR3: TGTGCCAGCAGCAGCATGGGGCCGAACTATGGCTACACCTTC. Amino acids: CASSSMGPNYGYTF.

The rearrangement links TRBV30 to TRBJ1-1, with D unclear. Trimming took 3 bases from V and 0 from J, leaving 8 bases between them. Germline CDR1 and CDR2: GTSNPN and SVGIG (reference sequence). This CDR3 is 13 amino acids long. In DNA form, the CDR3 reads TGTGCCTGGAGGCAGATCTTGAACACTGAAGCTTTCTTT. Its protein product is CAWRQILNTEAFF.

V usage is TRBV18 and J usage is TRBJ2-3, with 8 bases aligning to TRBD2. There are 15 residues in the CDR3. Germline CDR1 and CDR2: KGHSH and LQKENI. Germline trimming cut 3 bases from V and 2 bases from J; bases unmatched to any gene: 4. CDR3 nucleotide sequence: TGTGCCAGCTCACCGTCGGGGGGGCTCACAGATACGCAGTATTTT. Translating gives CASSPSGGLTDTQYF.

The chain uses TRBV6-5 and TRBJ1-5; TRBD1 matches at 9 bases. There are 16 residues in the CDR3. Unmatched junction bases numbered 5, after V lost 0 bases and J lost 5 bases. Germline assignment: CDR1 MNHEY and CDR2 SVGAGI. The CDR3 sequence: CASSYSGQGGDQPQHF. The CDR3 DNA follows: TGTGCCAGCAGTTACTCGGGACAGGGAGGCGATCAGCCCCAGCATTTT.

The chain has TRBV5-1 and TRBJ1-6; TRBD1 matches 9 bases. The V segment lost 4 bases and the J segment 7 bases; nucleotides outside the gene matches: 6. In germline, CDR1 is SGHRS, CDR2 YFSETQ. This CDR3 comprises 15 residues. CDR3 nucleotide sequence: TGCGCCAGCAGCGGCCGGGACAGGGAAAATTCACCCCTCCACTTT. Amino acid sequence: CASSGRDRENSPLHF.

The rearrangement uses TRBV9 and TRBJ2-5; the match to TRBD2 covers 12 bases. J lost 4 bases, V lost 3 bases, and 4 bases had no gene match. Germline CDR1 reads SGDLS; CDR2 reads YYNGEE. The CDR3 spans 15 residues. The DNA for the CDR3 is TGTGCCAGCAGCGCCCCGGGACTAGCGGGAGAGACCCAGTACTTC. This translates into CASSAPGLAGETQYF.

This sequence joins TRBV18 and TRBJ1-2; D is possibly TRBD1 (6 bases). The length of the CDR3 is 16 residues. V gave up 1 base and J gave up 6 bases, with 18 bases separating them. CDR1 KGHSH and CDR2 LQKENI come from the germline V gene. The CDR3 DNA sequence: TGTGCCAGCTCACCACGGAGCACAGGGAAGGGAAATGGCTACACCTTC. It is translated as CASSPRSTGKGNGYTF. The full variable domain, with the rest looked up from reference TRBV18 and TRBJ1-2, is NAGVMQNPRHLVRRRGQEARLRCSPMKGHSHVYWYRQLPEEGLKFMVYLQKENIIDESGMPKERFSAEFPKEGPSILRIQQVVRGDSAAYFCASSPRSTGKGNGYTFGSGTRLTVV.

The chain links TRBV30 to TRBJ2-2, with a weak D call TRBD2 (5 bases). Trimming removed 1 base from V and 0 bases from J, with 9 bases in between. The CDR3 contains 15 residues. Germline assignment: CDR1 GTSNPN and CDR2 SVGIG (reference sequence). The CDR3 reads CAWSGGWANTGELFF. The CDR3 DNA sequence: TGTGCCTGGAGTGGCGGGTGGGCGAACACCGGGGAGCTGTTTTTT.

This clone has a handful of counts. The rearrangement joins TRBV2 to TRBJ2-7, with TRBD2 matching over 10 bases. With V trimmed by 8 bases and J by 3 bases, 7 bases remained unmatched. From germline, CDR1 is SNHLY and CDR2 FYNNEI. CDR3 length: 14 amino acids. Written as DNA, the CDR3 is TGTGCCAGCCAGAGCGGGGGGGAACACTACGAGCAGTACTTC. Its translation: CASQSGGEHYEQYF. Combining the CDR3 with reference TRBV2 and TRBJ2-7 gives the whole variable domain EPEVTQTPSHQVTQMGQEVILRCVPISNHLYFYWYRQILGQKVEFLVSFYNNEISEKSEIFDDQFSVERPDGSNFTLKIRSTKLEDSAMYFCASQSGGEHYEQYFGPGTRLTVT.

The rearrangement uses TRBV5-4 and TRBJ1-2, with D maybe TRBD1 (6 bases). Between the trimmed V and J ends, which lost 1 base and 5 bases, there was a span of 9 bases. The CDR3 loop spans 13 amino acids. Germline CDR1 reads SGHNT; CDR2 reads YYREEE (reference sequence). The CDR3 here is CASSLFRGYGYTF. Here the CDR3 DNA reads TGTGCCAGCAGCTTGTTCAGGGGATATGGCTACACCTTC.

V is TRBV20-1 and J is TRBJ2-1; 11 positions match TRBD2. Germline V gives CDR1 DFQATT, CDR2 SNEGSKA (reference sequence). CDR3 length: 11 amino acids. V shed 2 bases, J shed 12 bases, and the junction held 0 bases outside the gene matches. CDR3: CSARLAGGQFF. As DNA, the CDR3 is TGCAGTGCTAGACTAGCGGGGGGGCAGTTCTTC.

There are a few counts of this clone. J is TRBJ2-2 and V is TRBV7-3; 9 bases line up with TRBD1. The germline V gene has CDR1 SGHTA and CDR2 FQGTGA. With V trimmed by 5 bases and J by 6 bases, 10 bases remained unmatched. This CDR3 spans 16 amino acids. As DNA, the CDR3 is TGTGCCAGCAGCAGATGGACAGGGGATTTAGCCGGGGAGCTGTTTTTT. It encodes CASSRWTGDLAGELFF.

V usage is TRBV7-2 and J usage is TRBJ2-1, with TRBD2 identical over 8 bases. The CDR3 has 13 residues. Germline V lookup: CDR1 SGHTA, CDR2 FQGNSA. V was clipped by 1 base and J by 10 bases; unmatched bases: 3. The DNA for the CDR3 is TGTGCCAGCAGCTTAGAGCGGGGGTTGGAGCAGTTCTTC. It yields the protein CASSLERGLEQFF.